What follows is one TCR beta chain and its context. The sample originates from a study of cytomegalovirus exposure and HLA in healthy donors. The V end lost 3 bases, the J end lost 8 bases, and 10 bases lay between the germline ends. Per the germline V gene, CDR1 is LNHDA and CDR2 is SQIVND (reference sequence). The CDR3 length is 12 residues. It was with 60 Vbeta and 13 Jbeta primers that the PCR ran. The method was immunoSEQ multiplex PCR; TCRdb's version includes in-frame clones alone and lacks a portion of them. The sample carries 150,000 to 200,000 clones, roughly 80% recorded once. The V call is TRBV19, the J call TRBJ2-5; weak D call: TRBD2 (6 bases). This TCR derives from a man between 18 and 29 years old in good health and CMV-seropositive. The sequenced sample was PBMCs. CDR3 protein: CASSMSGLTQYF. CDR3 bases: TGTGCCAGTAGTATGTCGGGACTTACCCAGTACTTC.